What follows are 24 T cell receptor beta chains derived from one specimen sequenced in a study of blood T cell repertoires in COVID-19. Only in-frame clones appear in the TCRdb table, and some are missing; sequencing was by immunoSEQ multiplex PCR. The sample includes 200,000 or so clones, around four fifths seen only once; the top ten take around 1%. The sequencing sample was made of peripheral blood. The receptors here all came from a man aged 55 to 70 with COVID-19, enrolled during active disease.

The CDR3 coding sequence is TGTGCCAGCAGCCGGGACAGGGTATCTGAAGCTTTCTTT. Amino acids: CASSRDRVSEAFF. The V gene is TRBV12-3 or TRBV12-4, the J gene TRBJ1-1; 9 bases map to TRBD1. Germline trimming cut 6 bases from V and 6 bases from J; bases unmatched to any gene: 5. This CDR3 spans 13 amino acids.

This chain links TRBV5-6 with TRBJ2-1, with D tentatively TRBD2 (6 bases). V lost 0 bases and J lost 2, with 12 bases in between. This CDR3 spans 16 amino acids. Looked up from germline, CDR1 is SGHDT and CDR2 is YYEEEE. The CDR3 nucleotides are TGTGCCAGCAGCTTGGAGCGAGGGGAGGCCTACAATGAGCAGTTCTTC. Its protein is CASSLERGEAYNEQFF. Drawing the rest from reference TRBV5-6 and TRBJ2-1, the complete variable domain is DAGVTQSPTHLIKTRGQQVTLRCSPKSGHDTVSWYQQALGQGPQFIFQYYEEEERQRGNFPDRFSGHQFPNYSSELNVNALLLGDSALYLCASSLERGEAYNEQFFGPGTRLTVL.

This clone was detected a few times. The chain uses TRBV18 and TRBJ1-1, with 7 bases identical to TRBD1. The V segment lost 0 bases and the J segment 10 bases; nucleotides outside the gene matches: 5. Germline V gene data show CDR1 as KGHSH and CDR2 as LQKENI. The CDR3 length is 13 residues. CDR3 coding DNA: TGTGCCAGCTCACCACCGGGGACAGTGGTAGCTTTCTTT. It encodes CASSPPGTVVAFF.

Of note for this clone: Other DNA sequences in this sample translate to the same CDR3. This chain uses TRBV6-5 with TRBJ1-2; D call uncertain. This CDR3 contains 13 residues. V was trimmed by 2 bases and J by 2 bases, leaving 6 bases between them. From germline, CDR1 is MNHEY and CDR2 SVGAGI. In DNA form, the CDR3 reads TGTGCCAGCAGTTACGGGCAGAACTATGGCTACACCTTC. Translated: CASSYGQNYGYTF.

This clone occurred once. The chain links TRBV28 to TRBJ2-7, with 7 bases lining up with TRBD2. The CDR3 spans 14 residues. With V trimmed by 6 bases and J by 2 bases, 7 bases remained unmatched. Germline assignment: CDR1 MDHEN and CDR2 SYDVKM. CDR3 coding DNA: TGTGCCAGCAGGACCACGGGAGGTACCTACGAGCAGTACTTC. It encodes CASRTTGGTYEQYF.

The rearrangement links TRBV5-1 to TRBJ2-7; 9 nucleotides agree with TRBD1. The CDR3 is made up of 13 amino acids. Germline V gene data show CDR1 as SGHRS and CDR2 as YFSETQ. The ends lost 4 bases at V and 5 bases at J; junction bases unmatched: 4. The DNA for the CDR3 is TGCGCCAGCAGCCGCTGGACAGGGGACGAGCAGTACTTC. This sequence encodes CASSRWTGDEQYF.

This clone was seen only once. DNA for the CDR3: TGTGCCAGCAGCTACGACAGGGTCCTTCGGGGGGCCAACGTCCTGACTTTC. This gives the protein CASSYDRVLRGANVLTF. V is TRBV9 and J is TRBJ2-6; 7 nucleotides agree with TRBD1. V gave up 4 bases and J gave up 4 bases; unmatched junction bases: 11. CDR1 SGDLS and CDR2 YYNGEE come from the germline V gene. This CDR3 has 17 residues.

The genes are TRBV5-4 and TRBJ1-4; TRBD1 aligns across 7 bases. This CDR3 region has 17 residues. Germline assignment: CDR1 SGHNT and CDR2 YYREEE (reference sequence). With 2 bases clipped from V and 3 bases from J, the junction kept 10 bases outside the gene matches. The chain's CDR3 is CASSFYEGADANEKLFF. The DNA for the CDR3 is TGTGCCAGCAGCTTTTATGAGGGGGCAGATGCTAATGAAAAACTGTTTTTT.

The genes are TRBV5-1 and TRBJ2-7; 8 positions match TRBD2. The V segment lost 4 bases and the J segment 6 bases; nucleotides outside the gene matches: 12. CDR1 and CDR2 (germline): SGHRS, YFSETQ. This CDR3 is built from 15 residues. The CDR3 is CASSDLAGHVGEQYF. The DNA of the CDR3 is TGCGCCAGCAGCGATCTAGCGGGTCATGTTGGCGAGCAGTACTTC.

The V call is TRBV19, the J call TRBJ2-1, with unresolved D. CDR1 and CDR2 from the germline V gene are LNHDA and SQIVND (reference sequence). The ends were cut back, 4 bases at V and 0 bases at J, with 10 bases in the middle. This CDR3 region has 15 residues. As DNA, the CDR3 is TGTGCCAGTAGTACCGATAGGAGCTCCTACAATGAGCAGTTCTTC. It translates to CASSTDRSSYNEQFF.

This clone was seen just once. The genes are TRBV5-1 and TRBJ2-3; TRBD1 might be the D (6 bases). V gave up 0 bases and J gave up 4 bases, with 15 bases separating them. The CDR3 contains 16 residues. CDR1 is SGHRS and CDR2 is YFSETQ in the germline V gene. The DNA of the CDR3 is TGCGCCAGCAGCTTGGCCGGAGCACAGGGTCCAGATACGCAGTATTTT. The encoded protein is CASSLAGAQGPDTQYF.

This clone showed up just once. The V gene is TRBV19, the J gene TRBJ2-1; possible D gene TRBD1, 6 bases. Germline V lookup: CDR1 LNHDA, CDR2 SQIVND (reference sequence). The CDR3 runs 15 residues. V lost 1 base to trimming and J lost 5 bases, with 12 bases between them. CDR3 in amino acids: CASSIGTGLNNEQFF. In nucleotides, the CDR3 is TGTGCCAGTAGTATAGGTACAGGGCTTAACAATGAGCAGTTCTTC.

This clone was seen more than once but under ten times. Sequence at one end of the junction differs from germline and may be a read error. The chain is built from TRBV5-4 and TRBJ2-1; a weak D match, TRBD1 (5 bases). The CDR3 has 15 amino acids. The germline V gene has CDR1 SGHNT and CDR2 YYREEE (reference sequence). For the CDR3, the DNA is TGTGCCAGCAGGTTGGACACCCAGGGCTACAATGAGCAGTTCTTC. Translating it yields CASRLDTQGYNEQFF.

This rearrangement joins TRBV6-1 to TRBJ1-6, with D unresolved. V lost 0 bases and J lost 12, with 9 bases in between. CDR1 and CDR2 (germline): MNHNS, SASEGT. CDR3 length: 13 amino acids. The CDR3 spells CASSEAGEGPLHF. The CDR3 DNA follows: TGTGCCAGCAGTGAAGCGGGTGAGGGACCCCTCCACTTT.

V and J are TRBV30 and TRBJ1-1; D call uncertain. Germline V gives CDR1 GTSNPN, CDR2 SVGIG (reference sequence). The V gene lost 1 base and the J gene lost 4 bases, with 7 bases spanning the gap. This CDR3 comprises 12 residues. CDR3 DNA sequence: TGTGCCTGGAGTGACGGTCTCACTGAAGCTTTCTTT. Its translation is CAWSDGLTEAFF.

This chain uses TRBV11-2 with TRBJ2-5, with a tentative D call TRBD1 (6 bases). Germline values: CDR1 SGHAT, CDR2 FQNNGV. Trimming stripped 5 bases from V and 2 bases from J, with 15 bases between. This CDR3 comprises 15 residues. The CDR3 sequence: CASSLLPGTQETQYF. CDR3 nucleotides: TGTGCCAGCAGCCTGCTACCCGGGACACAAGAGACCCAGTACTTC.

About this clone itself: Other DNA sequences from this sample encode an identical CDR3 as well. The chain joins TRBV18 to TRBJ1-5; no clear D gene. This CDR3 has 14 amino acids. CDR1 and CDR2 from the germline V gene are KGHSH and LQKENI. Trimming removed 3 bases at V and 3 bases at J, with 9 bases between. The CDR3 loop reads CASSPYSDNQPQHF. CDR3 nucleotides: TGTGCCAGCTCACCTTACAGTGACAATCAGCCCCAGCATTTT.

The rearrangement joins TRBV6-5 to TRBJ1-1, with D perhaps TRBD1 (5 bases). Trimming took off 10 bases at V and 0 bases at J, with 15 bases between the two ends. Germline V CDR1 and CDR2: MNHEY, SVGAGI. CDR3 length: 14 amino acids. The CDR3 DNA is TGTGCCACCATCTGGCCAGGGCTGAACACTGAAGCTTTCTTT. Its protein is CATIWPGLNTEAFF.

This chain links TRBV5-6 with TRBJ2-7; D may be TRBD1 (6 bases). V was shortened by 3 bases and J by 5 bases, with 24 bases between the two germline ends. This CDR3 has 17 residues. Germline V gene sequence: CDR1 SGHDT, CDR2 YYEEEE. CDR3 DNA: TGTGCCAGCAGCTCTTTTTCACACAGGGTTTTTCCCCACGAGCAGTACTTC. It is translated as CASSSFSHRVFPHEQYF.

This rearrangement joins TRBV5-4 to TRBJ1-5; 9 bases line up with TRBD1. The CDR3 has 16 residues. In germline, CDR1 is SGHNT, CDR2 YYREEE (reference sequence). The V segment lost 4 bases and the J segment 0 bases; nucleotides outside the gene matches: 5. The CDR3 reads CASSDSTGGSNQPQHF. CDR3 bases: TGTGCCAGCAGCGATTCGACAGGGGGTAGCAATCAGCCCCAGCATTTT.

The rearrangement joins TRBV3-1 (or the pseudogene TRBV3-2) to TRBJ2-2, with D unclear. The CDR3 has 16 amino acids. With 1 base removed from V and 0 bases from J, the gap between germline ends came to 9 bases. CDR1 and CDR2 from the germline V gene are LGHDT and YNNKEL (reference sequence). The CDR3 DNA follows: TGTGCCAGCAGCCAAGCTTCGACAACGAACACCGGGGAGCTGTTTTTT. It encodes CASSQASTTNTGELFF.

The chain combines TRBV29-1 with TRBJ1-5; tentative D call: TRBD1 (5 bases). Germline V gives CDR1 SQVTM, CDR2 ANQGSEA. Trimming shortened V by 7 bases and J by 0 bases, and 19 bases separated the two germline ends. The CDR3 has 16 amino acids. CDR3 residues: CSATLVGHGSNQPQHF. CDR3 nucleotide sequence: TGCAGCGCCACCTTGGTGGGGCATGGTAGCAATCAGCCCCAGCATTTT.

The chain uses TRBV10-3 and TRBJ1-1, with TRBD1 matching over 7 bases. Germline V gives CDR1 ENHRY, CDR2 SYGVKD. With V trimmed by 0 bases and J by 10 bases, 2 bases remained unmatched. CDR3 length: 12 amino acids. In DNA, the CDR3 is TGTGCCATCAGTGAGTCGGCAGGGGGAGCTTTCTTT. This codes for CAISESAGGAFF.

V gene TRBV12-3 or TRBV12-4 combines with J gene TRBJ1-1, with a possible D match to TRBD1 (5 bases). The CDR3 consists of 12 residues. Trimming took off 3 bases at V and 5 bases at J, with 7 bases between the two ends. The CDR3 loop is CASSLTVTEAFF. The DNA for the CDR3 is TGTGCCAGCAGTTTGACAGTAACTGAAGCTTTCTTT.